This TCR beta chain was obtained from a study of T cell changes during pregnancy in multiple sclerosis. The CDR3 consists of 15 residues. V was pared by 5 bases and J by 4 bases, with 15 bases between. In germline, CDR1 is SGHTA, CDR2 FQGNSA. This clone was observed a single time. TCRdb keeps only in-frame clones here, not all; method: immunoSEQ multiplex PCR. The sample has about 35,000 clones, 90% to 95% seen once. The sequence derives from a female donor with multiple sclerosis, enrolled in a pregnancy study. The chain employs TRBV7-2 and TRBJ2-1; tentatively, D is TRBD1 (7 bases). Sample: CD4+ T cells from peripheral blood mononuclear cells, taken in the second trimester of pregnancy. The DNA of the CDR3 is TGTGCCAGCAGCCAGGACCAGGGGGGTTACAATGAGCAGTTCTTC. It is translated as CASSQDQGGYNEQFF.